The rows below give T cell receptor beta chains drawn from one sample of a study of T cells after posttransplantation cyclophosphamide. TCRdb's table, derived via immunoSEQ multiplex PCR, lists solely in-frame clones and lacks some. The sample shows more than 20,000 clones, 89% of them seen only once. This specimen consisted of PBMCs, obtained after an allogeneic stem cell transplant with a calcineurin inhibitor and methotrexate. Every receptor here comes from a female patient between 50 and 60 years old who received an allogeneic stem cell transplant from an unrelated donor, was CMV-positive, and had chronic GVHD only. Some T cells may be transferred from the graft donor. CDR3s include the opening cysteine and the closing phenylalanine or tryptophan. The D gene is left open where the match is weak. The size of a clone is reported for some rows only, either as once, few or many, or as a class for expanded clones.

TRBJ2-3	TRBV5-8	NA	TRBD2	TGTGCCAGCAGCCGACTAGCGGGGGGCGCGACGCAGTATTTT	CASSRLAGGATQYF
TRBJ1-6	TRBV13	NA	NA	TGTGCCAGCAGTTATCGGGGGGCACCCCTCCACTTT	CASSYRGAPLHF
TRBJ2-6	TRBV28	NA	NA	TGTGCCAGCTTAACCCCCGCTATCACTGGGGCCAACGTCCTGACTTTC	CASLTPAITGANVLTF
TRBJ2-1	TRBV5-4	NA	TRBD2	TGTGCCAGCAGCTTACGGCTAGCGGGAAGGGATGAGCAGTTCTTC	CASSLRLAGRDEQFF
TRBJ2-1	TRBV25-1	NA	TRBD1	TGTGCCAGCAGTCTATTGGGACAGGGGGTCGTCAATGAGCAGTTCTTC	CASSLLGQGVVNEQFF
TRBJ1-5	TRBV18	NA	NA	TGTGCCAGCTCGCGGAACCCAGGCAATCAGCCCCAGCATTTT	CASSRNPGNQPQHF
TRBJ2-7	TRBV2	NA	TRBD2	TGTGCCAGCACCGGAACCGGGACTAGCGGATACGAGCAGTACTTC	CASTGTGTSGYEQYF
TRBJ2-1	TRBV7-9	NA	TRBD2	TGTGCCAGTCAGCGCGGGGGGAATTACAATGAGCAGTTCTTC	CASQRGGNYNEQFF
TRBJ1-2	TRBV7-8	NA	TRBD1	TGTGCCAGCAGCGGACGGACAGGTTTTGGCTACACCTTC	CASSGRTGFGYTF
TRBJ1-2	TRBV27	NA	TRBD1	TGTGCCAGCAGTTCGATAACAGGGGGCCTACGGTATGGCTACACCTTC	CASSSITGGLRYGYTF
TRBJ2-7	TRBV12-5	NA	TRBD1	TGTGCTAGCGCAGCCGTCGCGGGACAGGAACTCTACGAGCAGTACTTC	CASAAVAGQELYEQYF
TRBJ2-7	TRBV10-3	NA	NA	TGTGCCATCAGTAGCCTTGGGGCAGGGGAAAGGTACGAGCAGTACTTC	CAISSLGAGERYEQYF
TRBJ2-7	TRBV30	NA	TRBD1	TGTGCCTGGAGGGGACAGGGTGCCTACGAGCAGTACTTC	CAWRGQGAYEQYF
TRBJ1-4	TRBV27	NA	NA	TGTGCCAGTACGGTCCTGGGGGGAGAAAAACTGTTTTTT	CASTVLGGEKLFF
TRBJ2-7	TRBV5-4	NA	NA	TGTGCCAGCAGCAGGGGCAGCGGGCTTCAGACCTACGAGCAGTACTTC	CASSRGSGLQTYEQYF
TRBJ1-1	TRBV7-2	NA	NA	TGTGCCAGCAGCTTCGGACTGGGCACTGAAGCTTTCTTT	CASSFGLGTEAFF
TRBJ1-2	TRBV28	few	TRBD1	TGTGCCAGCAGTTTGGGGGACAGGGTGTATGGCTACACCTTC	CASSLGDRVYGYTF
TRBJ1-5	TRBV18	NA	NA	TGTGCCAGCTCCCCCAGCAGGATAAACAGGGTTAGCAATCAGCCCCAGCATTTT	CASSPSRINRVSNQPQHF
TRBJ1-4	TRBV6-5	once	NA	TGTGCCAGCAGTTACCGGGGGAGTGGGGAAAAACTGTTTTTT	CASSYRGSGEKLFF
TRBJ2-5	TRBV21-1	NA	NA	TGTGCCAGCAGCAAAGAACCAGGGGAGTGGGGGCGAGAGACCCAGTACTTC	CASSKEPGEWGRETQYF
TRBJ2-7	TRBV7-2	NA	TRBD2	TGTGCCAGCAGCCCTAGCGGGCAAACCTACGAGCAGTACTTC	CASSPSGQTYEQYF
TRBJ2-3	TRBV6-1	few	NA	TGTGCCAGCAGTGAAGGTGCCAGGGCCACAGATACGCAGTATTTT	CASSEGARATDTQYF
TRBJ2-3	TRBV11-2	NA	NA	TGTGCCAGCAGCTTAGGCGTCCATCCAGATACGCAGTATTTT	CASSLGVHPDTQYF
TRBJ2-3	TRBV5-1	NA	NA	TGCGCCAGCAGCTTGCCGGGCCCGGGAACGCAGTATTTT	CASSLPGPGTQYF
TRBJ1-1	TRBV27	NA	NA	TGTGCCAGCAGTTCTCTAATGGGGGGGCGCACTGAAGCTTTCTTT	CASSSLMGGRTEAFF
TRBJ2-7	TRBV6-5	NA	TRBD1	TGTGCCAGCAGTACCCGGGACAGAACCTACGAGCAGTACTTC	CASSTRDRTYEQYF
TRBJ2-7	TRBV29-1	NA	NA	TGCAGCGTTGAGGGGGGGCGCGGATACGAGCAGTACTTC	CSVEGGRGYEQYF
TRBJ2-5	TRBV7-3	NA	TRBD2	TGTGCCAGCAGCCTTGGGGTAGCGGGATTCCAAGAGACCCAGTACTTC	CASSLGVAGFQETQYF
TRBJ2-1	TRBV9	NA	TRBD2	TGTGCCAGCAGCGTACAACTAGCGGATTACAATGAGCAGTTCTTC	CASSVQLADYNEQFF
TRBJ2-7	TRBV11-1	NA	NA	TGTGCCAGCAGCTTAAATGCGGGGACCTACGAGCAGTACTTC	CASSLNAGTYEQYF
TRBJ2-2	TRBV27	NA	TRBD1	TGTGCCAGCAGTTTATTCGGGACAGGGGCATATACCGGGGAGCTGTTTTTT	CASSLFGTGAYTGELFF
TRBJ2-3	TRBV7-2	NA	NA	TGTGCCAGCAGCCCCGACAGGTACACAGATACGCAGTATTTT	CASSPDRYTDTQYF
TRBJ2-7	TRBV5-1	NA	TRBD2	TGCGCCAGCAGCTCGGGACTAGCGGTTAACTACGAGCAGTACTTC	CASSSGLAVNYEQYF
TRBJ2-1	TRBV11-1	NA	TRBD2	TGTGCCAGCAGCACCGGGACTACAAGATACAATGAGCAGTTCTTC	CASSTGTTRYNEQFF
TRBJ1-2	TRBV4-1	NA	NA	TGCGCCAGCAGCCAAGATGCAGTTTCTAACTATGGCTACACCTTC	CASSQDAVSNYGYTF
TRBJ2-7	TRBV27	once	NA	TGTGCCAGCAGGCCGGTGACGACTAAACCGTGGAGCGAGCAGTACTTC	CASRPVTTKPWSEQYF
TRBJ1-5	TRBV19	NA	TRBD1	TGTGCCAGTAGTGGGACAGCATTCAATCAGCCCCAGCATTTT	CASSGTAFNQPQHF
TRBJ1-1	TRBV7-2	NA	NA	TGTGCCAGCAGCTTAAGAGACAGTGGGACTGAAGCTTTCTTT	CASSLRDSGTEAFF
TRBJ2-1	TRBV2	NA	TRBD2	TGTGCCAGCAGTGATAGCCCCGGGACTAGCGGGAGTCATGAGCAGTTCTTC	CASSDSPGTSGSHEQFF
TRBJ2-1	TRBV4-3	NA	NA	TGCGCCACCTCGGGGGACGGGTACAATGAGCAGTTCTTC	CATSGDGYNEQFF
TRBJ2-3	TRBV15	NA	TRBD2	TGTGCCACCAGCCAATTAGCGGGAGTTGCAGATACGCAGTATTTT	CATSQLAGVADTQYF
TRBJ2-7	TRBV19	NA	TRBD1	TGTGCCAGTAGTATTCAAGGGACAGGAACCTACGAGCAGTACTTC	CASSIQGTGTYEQYF
TRBJ1-5	TRBV27	NA	NA	TGTGCCAGCAGTTTATTTCCGGCCAGGGATCAGCCCCAGCATTTT	CASSLFPARDQPQHF
TRBJ2-3	TRBV5-6	NA	TRBD1	TGTGCCAGCAGCTTAATCCGACAGGGGCCAGATACGCAGTATTTT	CASSLIRQGPDTQYF